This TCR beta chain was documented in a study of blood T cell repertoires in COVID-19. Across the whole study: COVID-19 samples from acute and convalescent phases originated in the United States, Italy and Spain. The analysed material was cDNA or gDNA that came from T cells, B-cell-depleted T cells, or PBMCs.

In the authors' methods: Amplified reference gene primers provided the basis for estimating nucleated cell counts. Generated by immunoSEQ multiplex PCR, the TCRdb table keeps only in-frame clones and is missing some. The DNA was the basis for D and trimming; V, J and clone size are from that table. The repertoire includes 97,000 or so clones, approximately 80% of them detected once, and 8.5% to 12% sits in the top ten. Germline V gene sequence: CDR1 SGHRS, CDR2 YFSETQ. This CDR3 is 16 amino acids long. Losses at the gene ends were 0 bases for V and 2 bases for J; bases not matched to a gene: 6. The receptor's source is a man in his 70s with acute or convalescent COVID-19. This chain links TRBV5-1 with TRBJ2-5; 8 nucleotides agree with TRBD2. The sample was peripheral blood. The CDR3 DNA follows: TGCGCCAGCAGCTTGGGTGCGGGAGGCGGGCAAGAGACCCAGTACTTC. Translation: CASSLGAGGGQETQYF.